This is a list of T cell receptor beta chains from one sample in a study of CD8 T cells in ankylosing spondylitis. One entry per CDR3 protein results from TCRdb running MiXCR on the 5' RACE reads. Among around 180,000 distinct CDR3 sequences, roughly 13% were seen once, and the ten largest hold more than 9.5%. Input material: blood, either unsorted or a sorted T cell fraction (not recorded which). These receptors were collected from a female donor with ankylosing spondylitis or in good health (not recorded which). The CDR3 runs from the conserved cysteine through the conserved F or W. Each record gives: V gene, clone size, J gene, D gene, CDR3 protein, CDR3 DNA. The D gene is left open where the match is weak. Some rows have no size entry. The others give once, few or many, or a class for an expanded clone.

>TRBV10-2|few|TRBJ2-2|.
CASSGSGRGTGELFF
TGCGCCAGCAGTGGTAGCGGCCGAGGCACCGGGGAGCTGTTTTTT
>TRBV5-4|many|TRBJ1-1|.
CASSSGNYAHTEAFF
TGTGCCAGCAGCTCTGGAAATTATGCCCACACTGAAGCTTTCTTT
>TRBV7-2|few|TRBJ2-3|.
CASSLVSQGGRAYF
TGTGCCAGCAGCTTAGTCTCCCAGGGAGGAAGGGCGTATTTT
>TRBV7-8|many|TRBJ1-2|.
CASSPSPWSPDGYTF
TGTGCCAGCAGCCCTAGCCCTTGGTCCCCGGATGGCTACACCTTC
>TRBV5-1|few|TRBJ1-3|.
CASSLSPAGNTIYF
TGCGCCAGCAGCTTGTCCCCAGCTGGAAACACCATATATTTT
>TRBV20-1|many|TRBJ1-6|TRBD1
CSARADRGNYNSPLHF
TGCAGTGCTAGAGCGGACAGGGGAAATTATAATTCACCCCTCCACTTT
>TRBV24-1|.|TRBJ2-1|TRBD1
CATSDTDRDWNEQFF
TGTGCCACCAGTGATACCGACAGGGATTGGAATGAGCAGTTCTTC
>TRBV9|few|TRBJ2-1|.
CASSVEWKLTYNEQFF
TGTGCCAGCAGCGTAGAGTGGAAACTCACCTACAATGAGCAGTTCTTC
>TRBV6-5|many|TRBJ2-1|.
CASSYVGRGVNEQFF
TGTGCCAGCAGTTACGTCGGGAGAGGTGTAAATGAGCAGTTCTTC
>TRBV7-3|many|TRBJ1-4|.
CASSEGPNEKLFF
TGTGCCAGCAGCGAGGGACCTAATGAAAAACTGTTTTTT
>TRBV10-3|.|TRBJ2-7|.
CAITQDSTYEQYF
TGTGCCATCACTCAGGACTCCACCTACGAGCAGTACTTC
>TRBV5-1|many|TRBJ1-2|TRBD1
CASSFGTASNNYGYTF
TGCGCCAGCAGCTTTGGGACAGCGAGTAATAACTATGGCTACACCTTC
>TRBV12-3/TRBV12-4|few|TRBJ2-1|TRBD1
CASSLANDRAYNEQFF
TGTGCCAGCAGTTTAGCGAACGACAGGGCCTACAATGAGCAGTTCTTC
>TRBV11-1|.|TRBJ2-1|TRBD2
CASSAGLAGVLPVTKQFF
TGTGCCAGCAGCGCGGGACTAGCGGGAGTGTTACCAGTAACGAAGCAGTTCTTC
>TRBV7-2|.|TRBJ2-3|.
CASSLARGSDTDTQYF
TGTGCCAGCAGCTTAGCCCGGGGGTCGGACACAGATACGCAGTATTTT
>TRBV7-9|.|TRBJ2-1|TRBD2
CASSGQLGSGIYNEQFF
TGTGCCAGCAGCGGTCAACTAGGGAGCGGGATCTACAATGAGCAGTTCTTC
>TRBV5-1|.|TRBJ2-3|TRBD1
CASSRGTGGTATQYF
TGCGCCAGCAGCCGTGGGACAGGGGGAACAGCTACGCAGTATTTT
>TRBV9|many|TRBJ1-1|.
CASSPTSGLRNTEAFF
TGTGCCAGCAGCCCTACATCGGGATTACGCAACACTGAAGCTTTCTTT
>TRBV27|many|TRBJ1-5|TRBD1
CASTSGGNQPQHF
TGTGCCAGCACATCAGGGGGGAATCAGCCCCAGCATTTT
>TRBV20-1|few|TRBJ2-7|TRBD2
CSAPAPGLTTYEQYF
TGCAGTGCCCCAGCCCCGGGACTAACTACCTACGAGCAGTACTTC